This TCR beta chain derives from a study of neurological immune-mediated disorders. Study-level points and caveats: There were no CDR3 amino acid sequences shared by expanded clones across subjects, a result suggesting private repertoires in all groups.

V was cut by 3 bases and J by 1 base, with 10 bases left in between. CDR3 length: 14 residues. Germline V gene sequence: CDR1 MNHEY, CDR2 SMNVEV (reference sequence). The cDNA was generated by 5'RACE with 10-nucleotide random UMIs. Whenever a sequencing run was performed, it yielded over 170 million TCR-beta sequences from 15-18 subjects. TCRdb re-analysed the 5' RACE reads in MiXCR, keeping a single row per CDR3 protein. The table lists over 11,000 distinct CDR3 sequences, around 9.3% of them singletons. A blood bank in Maryland, USA, provided the volunteers who served as healthy controls. This clonotype was recorded many times. The antigen remains unidentified.

This rearrangement joins TRBV27 to TRBJ2-7; tentatively, D is TRBD1 (6 bases). Sequenced: PBMCs. This TCR derives from a woman between 40 and 55 years old in good health. The CDR3 nucleotides read TGTGCCAGCAGTTTCGTCAGGGGTTCCTACGAGCAGTACTTC. Translation: CASSFVRGSYEQYF.